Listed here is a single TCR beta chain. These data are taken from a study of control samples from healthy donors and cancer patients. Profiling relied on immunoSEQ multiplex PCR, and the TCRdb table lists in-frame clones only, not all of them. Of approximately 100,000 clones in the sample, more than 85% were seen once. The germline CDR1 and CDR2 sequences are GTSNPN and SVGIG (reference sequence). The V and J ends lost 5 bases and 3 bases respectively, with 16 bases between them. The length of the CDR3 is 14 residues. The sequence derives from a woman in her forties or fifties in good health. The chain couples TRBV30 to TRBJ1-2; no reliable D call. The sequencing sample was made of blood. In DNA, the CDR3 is TGTGCCTGGGCGTTAGAAACTCCACACTATGGCTACACCTTC. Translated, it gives CAWALETPHYGYTF.